The entry below describes one TCR beta chain. What it binds is unknown. Some clones are missing from TCRdb's copy, which holds only in-frame ones; the method was immunoSEQ multiplex PCR. The data contain 25,000 to 30,000 clones, about 90% of them singletons. The CDR3 totals 15 residues. The V end was cut by 5 bases, the J end by 0 bases, with 13 bases between. Germline values: CDR1 SGHVS, CDR2 FNYEAQ. The data originate from a study of OX40 agonist ivuxolimab in advanced cancers. Study context: Patients got intravenous ivuxolimab at 0.01 to 10 mg/kg every 2 weeks. General study points: CD4+ and CD8+ T cells in blood underwent clonal expansion by week 6 at 0.1 to 3.0 mg/kg. The mean number of expanded clones was higher in CD8+ T cells than in CD4+. There were also nonresponders showing low normalized T-cell clonal expansion.

Sequencing was performed on CD4+ or CD8+ T cells sorted from blood, taken in a trial of the OX40 agonist ivuxolimab. The V call is TRBV7-6, the J call TRBJ1-1, with D perhaps matching TRBD1 (5 bases). This sequence was found in an adult with an advanced solid tumor such as melanoma, head and neck, liver or kidney cancer. CDR3 loop: CASSPLTVMNTEAFF. In DNA form, the CDR3 reads TGTGCCAGCAGCCCTCTGACAGTTATGAACACTGAAGCTTTCTTT.